This T cell receptor beta chain stems from a study of shared clonotypes between healthy human individuals. The germline V gene has CDR1 LGHNT and CDR2 FRNRAP. There are 11 residues in the CDR3. The V and J ends lost 5 bases and 12 bases respectively, with 14 bases between them. The data were produced by immunoSEQ multiplex PCR, yet TCRdb's version contains in-frame clones alone and is incomplete. The sample carries about half a million clones, about 85% recorded once. Sequenced material: PBMCs. J is TRBJ2-7 and V is TRBV12-5; maybe TRBD1 (6 bases). This TCR was recovered from a woman in her 40s in good health. Some clones in this sample may be carry-over from other donors' samples. The CDR3 coding sequence is TGTGCTAGTGGTCCTGGGACAAAAGGGTACTTC. It specifies CASGPGTKGYF.